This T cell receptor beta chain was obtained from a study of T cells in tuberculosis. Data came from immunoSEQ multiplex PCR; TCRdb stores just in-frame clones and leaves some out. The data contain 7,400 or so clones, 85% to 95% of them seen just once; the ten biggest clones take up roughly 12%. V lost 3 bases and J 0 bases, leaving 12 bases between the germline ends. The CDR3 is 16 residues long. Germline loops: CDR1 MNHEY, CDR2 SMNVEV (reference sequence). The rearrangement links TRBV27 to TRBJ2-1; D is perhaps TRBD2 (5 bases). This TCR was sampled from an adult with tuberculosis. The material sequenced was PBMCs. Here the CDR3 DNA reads TGTGCCAGCAGTTTTATAGCGAGGCTCTCCTACAATGAGCAGTTCTTC. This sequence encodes CASSFIARLSYNEQFF.